This record looks at one T cell receptor beta chain sequence and its context. The data were obtained in a study of blood T cell repertoires in COVID-19. About the research overall: Spain, Italy and the United States supplied samples that represented acute and convalescent COVID-19. From T cells, B-cell-depleted T cells, or PBMCs came the material, which was cDNA or gDNA.

This CDR3 contains 17 residues. How the authors handled the data: Amplifying reference gene primers gave estimates of nucleated cell counts. Assay used: immunoSEQ multiplex PCR; TCRdb lists only in-frame clones, some missing. V and J calls and clone size are given by that table; D and trimming were obtained from the DNA. Here the sample spans around 70,000 clones, roughly 84% being singletons. This chain connects TRBV21-1 to TRBJ2-2; the table's D call, TRBD1, was not checked against the DNA. TRBV21-1 is a documented pseudogene. Input material: peripheral blood. This sequence originates from a woman of 80 years or more with active or convalescent COVID-19. CDR3 coding DNA: TGTGCCAGCAGCGGAACGCATTACAGGGGAAGTACCGGGGAGCTGTTTTTT. Translating it yields CASSGTHYRGSTGELFF.